This paragraph covers one TCR beta chain sequence. Its cognate antigen is unknown. The PCR employed 60 Vbeta primers together with 13 Jbeta primers. Sequencing was performed with immunoSEQ multiplex PCR; in TCRdb, only in-frame clones are kept and a portion is missing. The sample holds about 190,000 clones; 82% are singletons and the top ten take roughly 0.73%. The sample comes from a study of cytomegalovirus exposure and HLA in healthy donors. This CDR3 has 16 residues. Trimming pared 3 bases from V and 0 bases from J, leaving 9 bases between. CDR1 is SNHLY, CDR2 FYNNEI, per germline. General study results and limits: Indistinguishable V segments, including TRBV6-2 and TRBV6-3, were excluded. In all likelihood, a cluster of highly shared sequence variants was a sequencing artifact.

J is TRBJ1-6 and V is TRBV2; D unresolved. The sequence was collected from a woman aged 18-35 years in good health and CMV-seronegative. Sequences were obtained from PBMCs. CDR3 sequence reads: CASSEGRSSYNSPLHF. The CDR3 nucleotides are TGTGCCAGCAGTGAGGGGAGGAGCTCCTATAATTCACCCCTCCACTTT.